A selection of T cell receptor beta chains follows, all from one sample in a study of CD8 T cells in ankylosing spondylitis. MiXCR, applied by TCRdb to the 5' RACE reads, yields one record per CDR3 protein. The table shows some 840,000 distinct CDR3 sequences, with approximately 10% occurring only once. The sample was blood, either unsorted or a sorted T cell fraction (not recorded which). These receptors all stem from a male donor with ankylosing spondylitis. The CDR3 runs from the conserved cysteine through the conserved F or W. Each record gives: J gene, V gene, D gene, clone size, CDR3 DNA, CDR3 protein. The D gene is left open where the match is weak. The listing skips clone size in some rows; elsewhere it reads once, few, many or a size class.

TRBJ2-7	TRBV20-1	.	.	TGCAGTGCTAGAGACCCTAGGGGCTTGGGCGAGCAGTACTTC	CSARDPRGLGEQYF
TRBJ2-3	TRBV4-2	.	.	TGTGCCAGCAGCCCAGGACGGGCCATAGAAGATACGCAGTATTTT	CASSPGRAIEDTQYF
TRBJ1-2	TRBV7-2	.	.	TGTGCCAGCAGCTTAGTGTCAGGGGAAGGCTATGGCTACACCTTC	CASSLVSGEGYGYTF
TRBJ2-1	TRBV7-8	.	.	TGTGCCAGCAGCTTAGTGGGGGTCACTAATGAGCAGTTCTTC	CASSLVGVTNEQFF
TRBJ2-1	TRBV10-3	.	.	TGTGCCATCAGTCGGCAGAGCAGAGACCTTGAGCAGTTCTTC	CAISRQSRDLEQFF
TRBJ2-7	TRBV11-2	TRBD1	few	TGTGCCAGCAGCGCGGACAGGGAGTCTGTGCAGTACTTC	CASSADRESVQYF
TRBJ1-4	TRBV7-2	.	.	TGTGCCAGCAGCCGGGGGGGGGCGGAAGGAAAACTGTTTTTT	CASSRGGAEGKLFF
TRBJ2-5	TRBV7-2	.	.	TGTGCCAGCAGCTTCTCCAGCTTCCAAGAGACCCAGTACTTC	CASSFSSFQETQYF
TRBJ1-5	TRBV7-6	.	few	TGTGCCAGCAGCTTAGTTGAGGATCAGCCCCAGCATTTT	CASSLVEDQPQHF
TRBJ2-1	TRBV13	TRBD2	few	TGTGCCAGCAGCTTATCACTAGCGGGGGCATATGAGCAGTTCTTC	CASSLSLAGAYEQFF
TRBJ2-2	TRBV9	.	.	TGTGCCAGCAGCGTGAGAGCGGGTCATTCACGGACCGGGGAGCTGTTTTTT	CASSVRAGHSRTGELFF
TRBJ2-5	TRBV6-5	.	many	TGTGCCAGCAGTTACTCGTCTCGGGAGACCCAGTACTTC	CASSYSSRETQYF
TRBJ2-2	TRBV6-5	.	many	TGTGCCAGCAGTTCTCCCGGATTTCTCGCCTCGATGGTCGGGGAGCTGTTTTTT	CASSSPGFLASMVGELFF
TRBJ2-2	TRBV4-3	TRBD1	few	TGCGCCAGCAGCCAAGAAGTCGTGGGTTGGGGACAGCTGAACACCGGGGAGCTGTTTTTT	CASSQEVVGWGQLNTGELFF
TRBJ1-2	TRBV10-3	TRBD1	few	TGTGCCATCAGTGAAACGGGACAGGAAACCTATGGCTACACCTTC	CAISETGQETYGYTF
TRBJ2-3	TRBV4-3	.	many	TGCGCCAGCAGCCAAGATCCCAACACAGATACGCAGTATTTT	CASSQDPNTDTQYF
TRBJ2-7	TRBV5-1	.	.	TGCGCCAGCAGACGCTCAGGGGCTTCCTACGAGCAGTACTTC	CASRRSGASYEQYF
TRBJ1-5	TRBV7-8	.	few	TGTGCCAGCAGCTTCGGTATGGTCAATCAGCCCCAGCATTTT	CASSFGMVNQPQHF
TRBJ2-7	TRBV29-1	TRBD1	many	TGCAGCGTGATGGGACAGCCAGCAAACTACGAGCAGTACTTC	CSVMGQPANYEQYF
TRBJ2-2	TRBV20-1	.	few	TGCAGTGCTAGTCGGGGGCCCGGGGAGCTGTTTTTT	CSASRGPGELFF
TRBJ2-1	TRBV20-1	TRBD2	.	TGCAGTGTTTGCGGGCTAGCGGGCAATGAGCAGTTCTTC	CSVCGLAGNEQFF
TRBJ2-5	TRBV7-2	.	.	TGTGCCAGCAGCTTAGCAGCAGGGGAGGCCGAGACCCAGTACTTC	CASSLAAGEAETQYF